This entry describes one T cell receptor beta chain. What it recognizes is unknown. The data were taken from a study of cytomegalovirus exposure and HLA in healthy donors. Germline-derived CDR1 and CDR2 are MNHNS and SASEGT. CDR3 length equals 14 residues. V was clipped by 6 bases and J by 4 bases; unmatched bases: 6. General study findings and limits: In vitro checks showed that a few CMV-associated chains really do target CMV antigens. Later analysis suggested links between common viral pathogens and several top significant clusters. CMV serostatus was the sole immune exposure information available.

The PCR contained 60 Vbeta and 13 Jbeta primers. Sequenced by immunoSEQ multiplex PCR; TCRdb stores in-frame clones only, minus some. The data show roughly 120,000 clones, with roughly 80% seen just once and 4.5% to 5% held by the top ten. The clonotype was recovered from a man aged 45-65 years in good health and CMV-seropositive. V gene TRBV6-1 combines with J gene TRBJ1-2; 9 positions match TRBD1. Specimen: PBMCs. Written as DNA, the CDR3 is TGTGCCAGCAGGCCCCAGACAGGGGGCTATGGCTACACCTTC. Protein sequence: CASRPQTGGYGYTF.